This T cell receptor beta chain was identified during a study of blood T cell repertoires in COVID-19. The method was immunoSEQ multiplex PCR; TCRdb's version includes in-frame clones alone and lacks a portion of them. This sample has about 24,000 clones, with around 86% found just once. Germline V gene sequence: CDR1 SGHKS, CDR2 YYEKEE (reference sequence). The CDR3 runs to 15 residues. V shed 1 base, J shed 5 bases, and the junction held 3 bases outside the gene matches. The sequencing input was peripheral blood. J is TRBJ2-5 and V is TRBV5-5; TRBD2 matches at 12 bases. This clonotype was obtained from a man aged 50-60 years with active COVID-19. CDR3 coding DNA: TGTGCCAGCAGCTTGTTTACTAGCGGGAGGGAGACCCAGTACTTC. Its translation: CASSLFTSGRETQYF.